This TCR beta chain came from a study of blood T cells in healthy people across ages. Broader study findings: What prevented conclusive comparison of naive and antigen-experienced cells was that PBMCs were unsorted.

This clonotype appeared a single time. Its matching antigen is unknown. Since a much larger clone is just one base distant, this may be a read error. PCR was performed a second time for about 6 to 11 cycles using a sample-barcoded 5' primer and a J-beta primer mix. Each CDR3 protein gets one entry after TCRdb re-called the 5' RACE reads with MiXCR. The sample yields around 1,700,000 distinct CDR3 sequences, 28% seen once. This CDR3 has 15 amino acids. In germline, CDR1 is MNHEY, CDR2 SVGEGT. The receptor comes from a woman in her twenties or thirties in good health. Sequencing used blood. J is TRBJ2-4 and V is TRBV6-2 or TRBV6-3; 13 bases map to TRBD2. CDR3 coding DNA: TGTGCCAGCAGTTACTCGGGACTAGCGGGATCCGAGCAGCACTTC. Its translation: CASSYSGLAGSEQHF.